This TCR beta chain appears in the sequencing data of a study of graft-versus-host responses after intestinal transplantation. Study-level information: Following induction with anti-thymocyte globulin, all recipients were given tacrolimus and steroids for around three years.

Regarding the study as a whole: GvH clones occurred in recipient marrow; some first appeared in ileum or blood. Across patients carrying graft-donor T cell macrochimerism, allografts held high graft-versus-host to host-versus-graft clonal ratios.

In the case of this clone: The target antigen is unknown. This same CDR3 is encoded by further DNA sequences in the sample.

The CDR3 is 13 amino acids. Trimming took 1 base from V and 6 from J, leaving 7 bases between them. Germline V gene data show CDR1 as SGHTA and CDR2 as FQGTGA. Produced via immunoSEQ multiplex PCR; TCRdb's table is partial and in-frame only. The sample lists about 150,000 clones; 80% to 95% were seen once. The chain couples TRBV7-3 to TRBJ2-1; the D gene is possibly TRBD2 (5 bases). The sample in question was unstimulated CD4+ T cells sorted from spleen or lymph node cells, obtained before intestinal transplant. The receptor was derived from a human donor who received an intestinal transplant. The CDR3 nucleotides are TGTGCCAGCAGCTTAAGGACTTCCAATGAGCAGTTCTTC. Translated: CASSLRTSNEQFF.